The 28 T cell receptor beta chains reported below all come from one sample, sequenced in a study of blood T cells in healthy people across ages. The second PCR ran roughly 7 to 11 cycles with a sample-barcoded 5' primer and J-beta primers. Each CDR3 protein is one row after TCRdb ran MiXCR on the 5' RACE reads. The data show hundreds of thousands of distinct CDR3 sequences, over 45% seen once. What was sequenced was blood. Every receptor here comes from an older woman in good health.

J is TRBJ2-7 and V is TRBV14; D gene ambiguous. Trimming stripped 1 base from V and 5 bases from J, with 12 bases between. There are 14 residues in the CDR3. Germline CDR1 reads SGHDN; CDR2 reads FVKESK. The CDR3 spells CASSQADTLNEQYF. For the CDR3, the DNA is TGTGCCAGCAGCCAAGCAGACACGCTTAACGAGCAGTACTTC.

The chain joins TRBV27 to TRBJ2-5, with 7 bases identical to TRBD1. The J call is doubtful: the DNA matches TRBJ2-7 better. Per germline, CDR1 MNHEY and CDR2 SMNVEV (reference sequence). The CDR3 is 14 residues long. The CDR3 DNA is TGTGCCAGCAGTTATACAGGGGAGATTTACGAGCAGTACTTC. Translation gives CASSYTGEIYEQYF.

This clonotype was found a few times. This chain uses TRBV4-1 with TRBJ2-5; 13 bases line up with TRBD2. Near its end, the DNA agrees better with TRBJ2-7, so the J call may be wrong. This CDR3 contains 15 residues. Germline CDR1 reads MGHRA; CDR2 reads YSYEKL. The CDR3 protein is CASSRLAGGGYEQYF. The CDR3 DNA reads as TGCGCCAGCAGCCGACTAGCGGGAGGTGGGTACGAGCAGTACTTC.

This chain joins TRBV15 and TRBJ1-5, with 9 nucleotides matching TRBD1. Germline CDR1 and CDR2: LNHNV and YYDKDF (reference sequence). Unmatched junction bases numbered 6, after V lost 5 bases and J lost 7 bases. The CDR3 loop spans 14 amino acids. The CDR3 loop is CATSSDRGVQPQHF. The CDR3 region has the DNA TGTGCCACCAGCTCGGACAGGGGTGTACAGCCCCAGCATTTT.

The chain links TRBV20-1 to TRBJ2-2, with 10 bases that match TRBD2. The CDR3 spans 17 residues. Germline assignment: CDR1 DFQATT and CDR2 SNEGSKA (reference sequence). V shed 0 bases, J shed 4 bases, and the junction held 8 bases outside the gene matches. CDR3 nucleotide sequence: TGCAGTGCTAGAGATACAGCGGGAGGGCCCAGCACCGGGGAGCTGTTTTTT. Translation gives CSARDTAGGPSTGELFF.

This clonotype has a handful of counts. The CDR3 sequence is CSAQPPTSGRSETQYF. CDR3 bases: TGCAGTGCTCAACCCCCAACTAGCGGGAGATCAGAGACCCAGTACTTC. The chain uses TRBV20-1 and TRBJ2-4; 11 bases match TRBD2. Judging by the DNA end, TRBJ2-5 fits better; the J call may be wrong. This CDR3 is built from 16 residues. Per germline, CDR1 DFQATT and CDR2 SNEGSKA (reference sequence).

This clonotype has only a few counts. The rearrangement joins TRBV20-1 to TRBJ2-7; possible D gene TRBD2, 5 bases. Germline CDR1 DFQATT, CDR2 SNEGSKA (reference sequence). The CDR3 extends over 14 amino acids. Deletions cut 1 base from V and 0 bases from J, with 10 bases between. The CDR3 sequence: CSARVEGSSYEQYF. CDR3 sequence (DNA): TGCAGTGCTAGAGTAGAGGGCAGCTCCTACGAGCAGTACTTC.

The chain couples TRBV7-2 to TRBJ2-1; D perhaps matches TRBD1 (6 bases). The DNA end is more similar to TRBJ2-7, so the J call may be wrong. CDR1 is SGHTA and CDR2 is FQGNSA in the germline V gene. This CDR3 spans 14 amino acids. CDR3 amino acids: CASSMTGGYNEQYF. CDR3 in DNA: TGTGCCAGCAGCATGACAGGCGGCTACAATGAGCAGTACTTC.

The rearrangement uses TRBV27 and TRBJ2-1; 7 bases align to TRBD2. Trimming took 4 bases from V and 3 from J; bases not matched to a gene: 6. Germline lookup yields CDR1 MNHEY and CDR2 SMNVEV (reference sequence). This CDR3 contains 15 residues. CDR3 sequence: CASSCSGIIYNEQFF. The CDR3 DNA follows: TGTGCCAGCAGTTGCAGCGGGATTATCTACAATGAGCAGTTCTTC.

The chain combines TRBV28 with TRBJ1-2; D is ambiguous. The ends were cut back, 11 bases at V and 4 bases at J, with 17 bases in the middle. CDR1 is MDHEN and CDR2 is SYDVKM in the germline V gene. The CDR3 is 13 amino acids. The CDR3 sequence: CAGMGRWGYGYTF. DNA of the CDR3: TGTGCCGGTATGGGTCGGTGGGGCTATGGCTACACCTTC.

This sequence joins TRBV2 and TRBJ2-3; TRBD1 matches at 9 bases. Germline values: CDR1 SNHLY, CDR2 FYNNEI. The CDR3 runs 18 residues. The J segment lost 3 bases and the V segment lost 6 bases, leaving 16 bases of the junction unmatched. This CDR3 reads CASRDRGLNTHLTDTQYF. CDR3 nucleotides: TGTGCCAGCAGGGACAGGGGCCTAAACACTCACCTTACAGATACGCAGTATTTT.

About this clonotype itself: One junction end does not reproduce the germline sequence, and a read error may be involved. The V gene is TRBV7-2, the J gene TRBJ1-5; weak D call: TRBD1 (6 bases). Germline CDR1 SGHTA, CDR2 FQGNSA. This CDR3 has 16 residues. CDR3 coding DNA: TGTGCCAGCAGCTTATCAGTTCAACAGGGAAATCAGCTCCAGCATTTT. Its translation is CASSLSVQQGNQLQHF. The whole variable domain, filled in from reference TRBV7-2 and TRBJ1-5, reads GAGVSQSPSNKVTEKGKDVELRCDPISGHTALYWYRQSLGQGLEFLIYFQGNSAPDKSGLPSDRFSAERTGGSVSTLTIQRTQQEDSAVYLCASSLSVQQGNQLQHFGDGTRLSIL.

The CDR3 DNA sequence: TGTGCCAGCAGCTTAGTGTCCTCAACTAGCGAGGGGTTACAAGAGACCCAGTACTTC. Translating it yields CASSLVSSTSEGLQETQYF. The chain employs TRBV7-9 and TRBJ2-5, with 7 nucleotides matching TRBD2. The CDR3 extends over 19 amino acids. V shed 1 base, J shed 2 bases, and the junction held 16 bases outside the gene matches. CDR1 is SEHNR, CDR2 FQNEAQ, per germline (reference sequence). Full variable domain (missing parts from reference TRBV7-9 and TRBJ2-5): DTGVSQNPRHKITKRGQNVTFRCDPISEHNRLYWYRQTLGQGPEFLTYFQNEAQLEKSRLLSDRFSAERPKGSFSTLEIQRTEQGDSAMYLCASSLVSSTSEGLQETQYFGPGTRLLVL.

This clonotype was recorded a few times. The CDR3 spells CASSMNPDTQYF. Written as DNA, the CDR3 is TGTGCCAGCAGTATGAACCCAGATACGCAGTATTTT. The J gene is TRBJ2-3, the V gene TRBV12-3 or TRBV12-4; no definite D call. CDR3 length equals 12 residues. Trimming removed 5 bases from V and 4 bases from J, with 7 bases in between.

The sample holds many counts of this clonotype. The rearrangement links TRBV7-9 to TRBJ1-4, with 7 bases matching TRBD1. The CDR3 sequence is 14 residues long. Germline lookup yields CDR1 SEHNR and CDR2 FQNEAQ (reference sequence). V lost 5 bases to trimming and J lost 6 bases; unmatched junction nucleotides: 6. The CDR3 DNA reads TGTGCCAGCAGCCCCCAGGGGGGATATGAAAAACTGTTTTTT. It specifies CASSPQGGYEKLFF.

This chain connects TRBV6-2 or TRBV6-3 to TRBJ1-1, with D hard to call. In germline, CDR1 is MNHEY, CDR2 SVGEGT. Trimming removed 5 bases at V and 0 bases at J, with 7 bases between. The CDR3 runs 13 residues. DNA for the CDR3: TGTGCCAGCAGTGATGGCGTGAACACTGAAGCTTTCTTT. Translation: CASSDGVNTEAFF.

This clonotype was counted between two and nine times. The chain recombines TRBV20-1 with TRBJ2-1, with 7 bases that match TRBD2. The J call may not be correct, given that the DNA end is closer to TRBJ2-7. This CDR3 region has 14 residues. The V gene's germline CDR1 is DFQATT and CDR2 SNEGSKA (reference sequence). Here the CDR3 DNA reads TGCAGTGCTAGTGCTAGCGGAGCCTACAATGAGCAGTACTTC. Its translation is CSASASGAYNEQYF.

This clonotype showed up just a few times. The rearrangement joins TRBV20-1 to TRBJ1-5; weak D call: TRBD1 (6 bases). Trimming pared 7 bases from V and 5 bases from J, leaving 15 bases between. CDR1 and CDR2 from the germline V gene are DFQATT and SNEGSKA (reference sequence). The CDR3 has 13 amino acids. CDR3 sequence reads: CSGHGGADQPQHF. The CDR3 coding sequence is TGCAGTGGCCATGGGGGGGCAGATCAGCCCCAGCATTTT.

This sequence joins TRBV28 and TRBJ2-2; D call uncertain. Looked up from germline, CDR1 is MDHEN and CDR2 is SYDVKM. V was clipped by 7 bases and J by 1 base, with 7 bases between them. CDR3 size: 13 residues. The CDR3 reads CASIKGNTGELFF. The DNA of the CDR3 is TGTGCCAGCATAAAGGGGAACACCGGGGAGCTGTTTTTT.

The chain joins TRBV5-6 to TRBJ2-5, with 10 bases aligning to TRBD1. Germline V gives CDR1 SGHDT, CDR2 YYEEEE. The CDR3 sequence is 15 residues long. The ends lost 4 bases at V and 4 bases at J; junction bases unmatched: 7. CDR3 protein: CASSGTDRGLETQYF. The CDR3, as DNA: TGTGCCAGCAGCGGAACAGACAGGGGGCTAGAGACCCAGTACTTC.

This sequence joins TRBV12-3 or TRBV12-4 and TRBJ1-4; D gene ambiguous. The CDR3 has 15 residues. Trimming pared 2 bases from V and 4 bases from J, leaving 11 bases between. The CDR3 loop is CASSLLPSINEKLFF. For the CDR3, the DNA is TGTGCCAGCAGTTTACTCCCTTCTATTAATGAAAAACTGTTTTTT.

This clonotype was found a few times. The chain links TRBV7-9 to TRBJ2-4; 9 bases are a match to TRBD2. The CDR3 loop spans 14 amino acids. The germline V gene has CDR1 SEHNR and CDR2 FQNEAQ (reference sequence). Losses at the gene ends were 10 bases for V and 7 bases for J; bases not matched to a gene: 11. CDR3 in DNA: TGTGCCACCGACCTAGCGGGACGGATCAACATTCAGTACTTC. Protein: CATDLAGRINIQYF.

V is TRBV10-3 and J is TRBJ2-2; D ambiguous. The CDR3 spans 15 residues. The V and J ends lost 6 bases and 4 bases respectively, with 15 bases between them. Germline values: CDR1 ENHRY, CDR2 SYGVKD. This CDR3 is CAIRGNSLGTGELFF. As DNA, the CDR3 is TGTGCCATCAGGGGTAACTCTTTGGGCACCGGGGAGCTGTTTTTT.

The gene calls are TRBV7-3 and TRBJ2-7; 13 bases fit TRBD2. The CDR3 spans 16 residues. The germline CDR1 and CDR2 sequences are SGHTA and FQGTGA. V lost 5 bases to trimming and J lost 3 bases; unmatched junction nucleotides: 7. The CDR3 loop reads CASSPGGLAGFYEQYF. For the CDR3, the DNA is TGTGCCAGCAGCCCAGGGGGACTAGCGGGATTCTACGAGCAGTACTTC.

The chain employs TRBV4-3 and TRBJ2-4; D gene ambiguous. Germline V gene sequence: CDR1 LGHNA, CDR2 YSLEER. This CDR3 spans 13 amino acids. The V end was cut by 5 bases, the J end by 5 bases, with 10 bases between. The CDR3 sequence: CASSGWAENIQYF. CDR3 nucleotide sequence: TGCGCCAGCAGCGGGTGGGCCGAAAACATTCAGTACTTC.

The rearrangement joins TRBV6-5 to TRBJ1-5, with TRBD1 matching 8 bases. V lost 5 bases to trimming and J lost 9 bases; unmatched junction nucleotides: 9. The V gene's germline CDR1 is MNHEY and CDR2 SVGAGI. This CDR3 spans 14 amino acids. CDR3 nucleotide sequence: TGTGCCAGCAGTCGGACAGGGAAAGGGCCGCCCCAGCATTTT. Translating it yields CASSRTGKGPPQHF.

The rearrangement uses TRBV20-1 and TRBJ1-3; possible D gene TRBD1, 5 bases. Germline CDR1 is DFQATT and CDR2 is SNEGSKA (reference sequence). The germline V and J ends were trimmed by 6 bases and 0 bases, with 15 bases remaining between them. The CDR3 has 15 residues. The CDR3 DNA reads as TGCAGTGCGTCATATCAGGGACTCTCTGGAAACACCATATATTTT. Protein product: CSASYQGLSGNTIYF.

This chain joins TRBV12-3 or TRBV12-4 and TRBJ1-2; no clear D. CDR3 length: 14 amino acids. Trimming took 6 bases from V and 4 from J, leaving 15 bases between them. CDR3 region: CASRTQAGGYGYTF. The CDR3 bases are TGTGCCAGCAGAACGCAGGCGGGCGGCTATGGCTACACCTTC.